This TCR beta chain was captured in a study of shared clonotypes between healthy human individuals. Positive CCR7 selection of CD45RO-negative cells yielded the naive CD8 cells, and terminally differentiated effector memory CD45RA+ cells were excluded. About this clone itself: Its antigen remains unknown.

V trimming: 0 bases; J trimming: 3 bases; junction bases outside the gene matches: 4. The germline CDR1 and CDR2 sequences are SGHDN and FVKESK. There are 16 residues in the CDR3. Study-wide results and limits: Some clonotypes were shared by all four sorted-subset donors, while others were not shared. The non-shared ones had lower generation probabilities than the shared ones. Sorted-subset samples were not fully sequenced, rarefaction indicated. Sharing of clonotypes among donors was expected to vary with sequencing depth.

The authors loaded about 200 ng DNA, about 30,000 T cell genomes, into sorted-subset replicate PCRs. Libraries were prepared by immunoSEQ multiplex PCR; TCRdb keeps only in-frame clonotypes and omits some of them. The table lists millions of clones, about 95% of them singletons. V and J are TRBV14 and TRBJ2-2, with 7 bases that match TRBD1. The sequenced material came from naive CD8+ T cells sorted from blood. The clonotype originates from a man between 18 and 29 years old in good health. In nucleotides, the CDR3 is TGTGCCAGCAGCCAAGATCAACAGGGGTACACCGGGGAGCTGTTTTTT. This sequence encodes CASSQDQQGYTGELFF.